This TCR beta chain emerged from a study of T cells expressing NK-cell markers. On the study more broadly: Sorted CD3+CD56+NKG2C+, CD3+CD56+NKG2C- and CD3+CD56-NKG2C+ T-cell subsets were beta-chain profiled. Seven donors tested HCMV-seropositive and one tested seronegative among the eight sequenced. Findings of the study overall: The contribution of dominant NKG2C+ clonotypes to CD8+ T cells in six donors was roughly 1.0-7.5%.

Points on this clonotype: The antigen remains undetermined.

Germline V gene sequence: CDR1 DFQATT, CDR2 SNEGSKA (reference sequence). The CDR3 sequence is 13 residues long. TCRdb derives one entry per CDR3 protein from the 5' RACE reads, leaving out DNA. The sample holds approximately 420,000 distinct CDR3 sequences. The gene calls are TRBV20-1 and TRBJ2-3; TCRdb selects TRBD1, and the lack of DNA leaves this call unchecked. This TCR was sampled from a woman aged 50 to 65 in good health. The sample taken for sequencing was blood T cells: a sorted CD56 or NKG2C T cell subset, CD4+ or CD8+ T cells, or bulk PBMC T cells (not recorded which). The CDR3 is CSATQQDSDTQYF.